These 7 T cell receptor beta chains were all obtained from the same sample, sequenced in a study of blood T cell repertoires in COVID-19. Generated by immunoSEQ multiplex PCR, the TCRdb table keeps only in-frame clones and is missing some. The sample lists more than 200,000 clones; 70% to 85% were seen once. Input material: peripheral blood. The source is a woman over 75 with active or convalescent COVID-19.

The chain is built from TRBV14 and TRBJ1-1, with D tentatively TRBD1 (6 bases). The V end lost 3 bases, the J end lost 6 bases, and 11 bases lay between the germline ends. This CDR3 contains 13 residues. In germline, CDR1 is SGHDN, CDR2 FVKESK. CDR3: CASSHLRQAEAFF. The CDR3 DNA reads as TGTGCCAGCAGCCACCTAAGACAGGCTGAAGCTTTCTTT.

The rearrangement links TRBV2 to TRBJ2-5; tentatively, D is TRBD1 (5 bases). Germline values: CDR1 SNHLY, CDR2 FYNNEI. The CDR3 covers 16 residues. Trimming stripped 4 bases from V and 2 bases from J, with 17 bases between. In DNA form, the CDR3 reads TGTGCCAGCAGTGCGTGGGCAGGGATCGGGCAAGAGACCCAGTACTTC. It encodes CASSAWAGIGQETQYF.

The chain uses TRBV6-5 and TRBJ1-4, with D uncertain. The V and J ends lost 5 bases and 4 bases respectively, with 11 bases between them. The CDR3 runs to 14 residues. Germline assignment: CDR1 MNHEY and CDR2 SVGAGI. CDR3 region: CASSPPGLNEKLFF. The CDR3, as DNA: TGTGCCAGCAGTCCCCCGGGTCTTAATGAAAAACTGTTTTTT.

V and J are TRBV6-5 and TRBJ1-1, with a tentative D call TRBD1 (6 bases). The V and J ends lost 6 bases and 0 bases respectively, with 8 bases between them. Germline V gives CDR1 MNHEY, CDR2 SVGAGI. This CDR3 is built from 13 residues. The CDR3 coding sequence is TGTGCCAGCAGGAGGGACATGAACACTGAAGCTTTCTTT. This encodes CASRRDMNTEAFF.

This clone was picked up a small number of times. The chain links TRBV10-3 to TRBJ1-5; 9 nucleotides match TRBD1. V lost 3 bases, J lost 5 bases, and 5 bases stayed unmatched. CDR3 length: 15 residues. Germline V gene lookup returns CDR1 ENHRY and CDR2 SYGVKD. The CDR3 here is CAISDLGQGDQPQHF. In DNA form, the CDR3 reads TGTGCCATCAGTGACTTGGGACAGGGAGATCAGCCCCAGCATTTT.

The DNA of the CDR3 is TGCGCCAGCAGCCAGGACAGCACAAACTATGGCTACACCTTC. It translates to CASSQDSTNYGYTF. The V and J genes are TRBV5-1 and TRBJ1-2; tentative D call: TRBD1 (6 bases). The germline CDR1 and CDR2 sequences are SGHRS and YFSETQ. The CDR3 has 14 amino acids. V was clipped by 4 bases and J by 2 bases, with 12 bases between them. Variable domain in full (rest from reference TRBV5-1 and TRBJ1-2): KAGVTQTPRYLIKTRGQQVTLSCSPISGHRSVSWYQQTPGQGLQFLFEYFSETQRNKGNFPGRFSGRQFSNSRSEMNVSTLELGDSALYLCASSQDSTNYGYTFGSGTRLTVV.

The rearrangement joins TRBV7-9 to TRBJ1-5; D is uncertain. From germline, CDR1 is SEHNR and CDR2 FQNEAQ (reference sequence). The length of the CDR3 is 12 residues. The V gene lost 3 bases and the J gene lost 9 bases, with 9 bases spanning the gap. CDR3 protein: CASSFGDRPQHF. CDR3 nucleotide sequence: TGTGCCAGCAGCTTCGGTGATCGGCCCCAGCATTTT.